Each of the 2 T cell receptor beta chains below was sequenced from the same sample in a study of early T cells in non-severe SARS-CoV-2 infection. TCRdb ran MiXCR on the 5' RACE reads and lists one entry per CDR3 protein. The sample yields about 59,000 distinct CDR3 sequences, 10% to 14% seen once. Sequences were obtained from whole blood. Receptors originate from an adult who was a healthcare worker with PCR-confirmed SARS-CoV-2 infection or an uninfected control (not recorded which).

This clonotype was counted ten times or more. The rearrangement uses TRBV11-2 and TRBJ2-1; D call uncertain. Trimming left V 3 bases short and J 0 bases short, with 3 bases between. CDR3 length: 13 residues. Germline values: CDR1 SGHAT, CDR2 FQNNGV. The CDR3 loop is CASSFDSYNEQFF. The CDR3 DNA reads as TGTGCCAGCAGCTTTGACTCCTACAATGAGCAGTTCTTC.

This clonotype was picked up many times. The V gene is TRBV20-1, the J gene TRBJ1-2; unclear D gene. This CDR3 spans 11 amino acids. Germline values: CDR1 DFQATT, CDR2 SNEGSKA (reference sequence). Trimming left V 4 bases short and J 3 bases short, with 6 bases between. CDR3 nucleotide sequence: TGCAGTGCTACCACAGACTATGGCTACACCTTC. Translating it yields CSATTDYGYTF.